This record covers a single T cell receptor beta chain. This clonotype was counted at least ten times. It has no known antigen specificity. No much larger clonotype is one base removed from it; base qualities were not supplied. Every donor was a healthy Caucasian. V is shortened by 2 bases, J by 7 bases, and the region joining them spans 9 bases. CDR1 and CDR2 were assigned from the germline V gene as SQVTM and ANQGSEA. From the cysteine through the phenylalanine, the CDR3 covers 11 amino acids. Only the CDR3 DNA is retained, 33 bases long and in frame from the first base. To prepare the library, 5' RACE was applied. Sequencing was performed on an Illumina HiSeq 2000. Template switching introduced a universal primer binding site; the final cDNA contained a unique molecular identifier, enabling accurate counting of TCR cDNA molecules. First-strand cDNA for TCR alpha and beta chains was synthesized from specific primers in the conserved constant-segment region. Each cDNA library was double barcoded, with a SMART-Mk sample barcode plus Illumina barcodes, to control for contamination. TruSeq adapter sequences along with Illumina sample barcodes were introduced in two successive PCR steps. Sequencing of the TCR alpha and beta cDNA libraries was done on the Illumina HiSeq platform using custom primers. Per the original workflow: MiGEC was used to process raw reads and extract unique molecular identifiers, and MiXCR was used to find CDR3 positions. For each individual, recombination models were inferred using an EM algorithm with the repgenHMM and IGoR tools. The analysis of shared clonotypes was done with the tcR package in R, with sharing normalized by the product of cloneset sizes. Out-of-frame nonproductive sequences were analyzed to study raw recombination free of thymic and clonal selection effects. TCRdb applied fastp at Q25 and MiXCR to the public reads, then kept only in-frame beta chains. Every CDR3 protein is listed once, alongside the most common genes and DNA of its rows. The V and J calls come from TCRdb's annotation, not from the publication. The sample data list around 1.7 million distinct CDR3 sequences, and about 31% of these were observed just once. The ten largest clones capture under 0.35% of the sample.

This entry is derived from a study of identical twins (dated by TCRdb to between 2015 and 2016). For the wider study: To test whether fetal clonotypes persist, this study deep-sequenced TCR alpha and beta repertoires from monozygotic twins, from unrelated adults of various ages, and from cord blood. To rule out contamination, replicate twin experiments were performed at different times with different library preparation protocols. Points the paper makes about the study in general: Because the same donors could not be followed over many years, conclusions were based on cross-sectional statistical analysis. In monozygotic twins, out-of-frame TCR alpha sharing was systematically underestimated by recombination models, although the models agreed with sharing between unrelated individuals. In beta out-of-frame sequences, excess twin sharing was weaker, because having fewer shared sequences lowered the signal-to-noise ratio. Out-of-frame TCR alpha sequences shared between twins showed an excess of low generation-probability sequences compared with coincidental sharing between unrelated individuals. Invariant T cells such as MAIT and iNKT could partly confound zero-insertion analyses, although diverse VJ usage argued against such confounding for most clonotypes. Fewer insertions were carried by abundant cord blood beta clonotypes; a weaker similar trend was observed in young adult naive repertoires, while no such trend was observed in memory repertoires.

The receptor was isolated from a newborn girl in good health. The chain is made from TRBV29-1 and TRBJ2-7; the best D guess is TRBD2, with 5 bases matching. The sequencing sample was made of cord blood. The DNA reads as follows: TGCAGCGTTGAACCTCGGGGAGAGCAGTACTTC. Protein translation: CSVEPRGEQYF.